These 30 T cell receptor beta chains share one sample of origin, sequenced in a study of blood T cell repertoires in COVID-19 (dated by TCRdb to 2018 to 2021). The library was prepared using the immunoSEQ multiplex PCR assay. The source is immuneACCESS, and TCRdb retained only in-frame sequences with V and J called. Part of the clones is not carried over; for the studies checked, unresolved V genes explain less than half of this, and the remainder is unexplained. The sample table holds roughly 260,000 clones, of which approximately 88% were seen once. Clones ranked in the top ten supply about 2.5% of the sample. Sequenced input: PBMCs or T cells enriched from blood (not recorded which). These receptors were obtained from a woman younger than 45 with acute COVID-19.

The CDR3 is CASSQGQGFNTEAFF. The CDR3 bases are TGTGCCAGCAGCCAAGGGCAGGGGTTTAACACTGAAGCTTTCTTT. This rearrangement joins TRBV3-1 (or the pseudogene TRBV3-2) to TRBJ1-1, with D maybe TRBD1 (6 bases). The V gene's germline CDR1 is LGHDT and CDR2 YNNKEL (reference sequence). Trimming took 1 base from V and 2 from J, leaving 11 bases between them. The CDR3 is made up of 15 amino acids.

The chain joins TRBV4-1 to TRBJ2-7, with 9 bases lining up with TRBD1. V shed 6 bases and J 3 bases; nucleotides not matched to a gene: 6. Per germline, CDR1 MGHRA and CDR2 YSYEKL. The CDR3 totals 14 residues. As DNA, the CDR3 is TGCGCCAGCAGGGGACAGGGAAAGAACTACGAGCAGTACTTC. Its translation is CASRGQGKNYEQYF.

The chain employs TRBV29-1 and TRBJ2-7, with 9 bases matching TRBD1. The CDR3 covers 13 residues. Germline lookup yields CDR1 SQVTM and CDR2 ANQGSEA. V lost 4 bases, J lost 7 bases, and 8 bases stayed unmatched. The DNA for the CDR3 is TGCAGCGTTGGCAAAGGGACAGGGAGGGAGCAGTACTTC. It translates to CSVGKGTGREQYF.

This sequence joins TRBV27 and TRBJ1-5, with 8 bases that match TRBD1. V lost 5 bases, J lost 3 bases, and 12 bases stayed unmatched. This CDR3 is built from 17 residues. In germline, CDR1 is MNHEY, CDR2 SMNVEV (reference sequence). The CDR3 sequence: CASSPSELTGANQPQHF. For the CDR3, the DNA is TGTGCCAGCAGTCCCTCCGAACTGACAGGGGCCAATCAGCCCCAGCATTTT.

The chain couples TRBV6-5 to TRBJ1-3; D unresolved. Germline CDR1 and CDR2: MNHEY and SVGAGI. V was trimmed by 0 bases and J by 4 bases, leaving 10 bases between them. The length of the CDR3 is 15 residues. The CDR3 bases are TGTGCCAGCAGTTACTCGGCGGCTTCGGGAAACACCATATATTTT. Its protein is CASSYSAASGNTIYF.

The chain combines TRBV7-2 with TRBJ1-2; no clear D. Deletions cut 2 bases from V and 7 bases from J, with 11 bases between. CDR3 length equals 13 residues. CDR1 SGHTA and CDR2 FQGNSA come from the germline V gene. The CDR3 is CASSLRAEGGYTF. DNA of the CDR3: TGTGCCAGCAGCTTAAGGGCAGAGGGTGGCTACACCTTC.

V is TRBV5-1 and J is TRBJ1-6; a weak D match, TRBD1 (6 bases). V was clipped by 4 bases and J by 7 bases, with 15 bases between them. The CDR3 totals 15 residues. CDR1 is SGHRS and CDR2 is YFSETQ in the germline V gene. DNA of the CDR3: TGCGCCAGCAGCCCAGGGGCCCCAGGGAATTCACCCCTCCACTTT. As protein: CASSPGAPGNSPLHF.

This clone was found once. This rearrangement joins TRBV6-5 to TRBJ1-5; 7 nucleotides line up with TRBD1. The CDR3 contains 15 residues. The V segment lost 5 bases and the J segment 3 bases; nucleotides outside the gene matches: 7. Germline V gene sequence: CDR1 MNHEY, CDR2 SVGAGI. The CDR3 region is CASSTGQDDNQPQHF. DNA for the CDR3: TGTGCCAGCAGTACCGGACAGGATGACAATCAGCCCCAGCATTTT.

This rearrangement joins TRBV5-1 to TRBJ2-1; 11 positions agree with TRBD2. The ends lost 4 bases at V and 7 bases at J; junction bases unmatched: 13. Per the germline V gene, CDR1 is SGHRS and CDR2 is YFSETQ. The CDR3 is made up of 17 amino acids. DNA of the CDR3: TGCGCCAGCAGCCCCGGGACTAGCGGTCCGTTGTCGAATGAGCAGTTCTTC. It translates to CASSPGTSGPLSNEQFF.

This chain uses TRBV5-1 with TRBJ2-2; 7 bases map to TRBD1. CDR3 length: 15 amino acids. The V gene end was trimmed by 3 bases and the J gene end by 4 bases; junction bases not matched to a gene: 6. The germline gives CDR1 SGHRS, CDR2 YFSETQ. CDR3 in amino acids: CASSWMAGGTGELFF. Written as DNA, the CDR3 is TGCGCCAGCAGCTGGATGGCAGGGGGCACCGGGGAGCTGTTTTTT. The full variable domain, in which reference TRBV5-1 and TRBJ2-2 provide the parts outside the CDR3, is KAGVTQTPRYLIKTRGQQVTLSCSPISGHRSVSWYQQTPGQGLQFLFEYFSETQRNKGNFPGRFSGRQFSNSRSEMNVSTLELGDSALYLCASSWMAGGTGELFFGEGSRLTVL.

The rearrangement joins TRBV6-5 to TRBJ1-3; D not resolved. CDR1 MNHEY and CDR2 SVGAGI come from the germline V gene. The CDR3 has 15 residues. V was pared by 8 bases and J by 2 bases, with 16 bases between. The CDR3 nucleotides read TGTGCCAGCGCCTCCTCCGGGGTGACTGGAAACACCATATATTTT. Protein sequence: CASASSGVTGNTIYF.

The genes are TRBV7-9 and TRBJ1-1; 7 bases match TRBD1. V dropped 2 bases and J dropped 1; count of bases not matched to a gene: 4. The CDR3 has 15 residues. Per germline, CDR1 SEHNR and CDR2 FQNEAQ (reference sequence). This CDR3 is CASSLLTGPNTEAFF. The CDR3 coding sequence is TGTGCCAGCAGCTTATTGACAGGGCCGAACACTGAAGCTTTCTTT. Full variable domain (remainder filled in from reference TRBV7-9 and TRBJ1-1): DTGVSQNPRHKITKRGQNVTFRCDPISEHNRLYWYRQTLGQGPEFLTYFQNEAQLEKSRLLSDRFSAERPKGSFSTLEIQRTEQGDSAMYLCASSLLTGPNTEAFFGQGTRLTVV.

This clone has more than one count but fewer than ten. The V gene is TRBV19, the J gene TRBJ1-2, with a possible D match to TRBD1 (5 bases). The CDR3 runs to 14 residues. V was pared by 5 bases and J by 2 bases, with 12 bases between. Germline lookup yields CDR1 LNHDA and CDR2 SQIVND (reference sequence). In DNA form, the CDR3 reads TGTGCCAGTAGTCCCACGACAGTGAACTATGGCTACACCTTC. Translated: CASSPTTVNYGYTF.

This clone has just a few counts. The chain uses TRBV5-1 and TRBJ1-3; D perhaps matches TRBD1 (5 bases). In germline, CDR1 is SGHRS, CDR2 YFSETQ. This CDR3 is 14 amino acids long. V was pared by 2 bases and J by 4 bases, with 10 bases between. The CDR3 DNA reads TGCGCCAGCAGCTTAGGGGATCACGGAAACACCATATATTTT. Translated: CASSLGDHGNTIYF.

The chain carries TRBV30 and TRBJ1-2; D is possibly TRBD1 (6 bases). CDR1 and CDR2 (germline): GTSNPN, SVGIG (reference sequence). The CDR3 is 13 amino acids. The V end was cut by 4 bases, the J end by 8 bases, with 17 bases between. The CDR3 region has the DNA TGTGCCTGGACCACACAGGGAGTTGGAGGCTACACCTTC. Its protein is CAWTTQGVGGYTF. Based on the CDR3 plus reference TRBV30 and TRBJ1-2, the full variable domain is SQTIHQWPATLVQPVGSPLSLECTVEGTSNPNLYWYRQAAGRGLQLLFYSVGIGQISSEVPQNLSASRPQDRQFILSSKKLLLSDSGFYLCAWTTQGVGGYTFGSGTRLTVV.

The chain uses TRBV4-1 and TRBJ1-1; the D is unclear. Per germline, CDR1 MGHRA and CDR2 YSYEKL. The CDR3 is 12 residues long. Trimming took off 1 base at V and 10 bases at J, with 10 bases between the two ends. In nucleotides, the CDR3 is TGCGCCAGCAGCCAAGTCAATGGGCGAGCTTTCTTT. Its translation: CASSQVNGRAFF.

With regard to this clone: Other DNA sequences in this sample translate to the same CDR3. J is TRBJ2-7 and V is TRBV5-1, with 7 bases lining up with TRBD1. The J segment lost 0 bases and the V segment lost 0 bases, leaving 3 bases of the junction unmatched. This CDR3 has 15 residues. Germline lookup yields CDR1 SGHRS and CDR2 YFSETQ. DNA for the CDR3: TGCGCCAGCAGCTTGGAGGGGGCCAGCTCCTACGAGCAGTACTTC. It codes for CASSLEGASSYEQYF.

The chain employs TRBV9 and TRBJ2-3; a weak D match, TRBD2 (7 bases). V shed 0 bases and J shed 2 bases, with 19 bases lying between them. The germline gives CDR1 SGDLS, CDR2 YYNGEE. The CDR3 totals 18 residues. CDR3: CASSVGPGGQDPTDTQYF. The CDR3 DNA reads as TGTGCCAGCAGCGTAGGCCCCGGGGGGCAGGACCCCACAGATACGCAGTATTTT. Full variable domain (outside the CDR3, taken from reference TRBV9 and TRBJ2-3): DSGVTQTPKHLITATGQRVTLRCSPRSGDLSVYWYQQSLDQGLQFLIQYYNGEERAKGNILERFSAQQFPDLHSELNLSSLELGDSALYFCASSVGPGGQDPTDTQYFGPGTRLTVL.

This clone was recorded only once. The chain couples TRBV7-2 to TRBJ1-3; D uncertain. CDR3 length: 12 amino acids. V lost 8 bases and J lost 5, with 10 bases in between. Germline CDR1 SGHTA, CDR2 FQGNSA. CDR3 amino acids: CASSLERNTIYF. The DNA of the CDR3 is TGTGCCAGCTCCCTCGAGAGAAACACCATATATTTT.

This clone came up a few times. The chain is built from TRBV11-2 and TRBJ1-5, with D possibly being TRBD1 (6 bases). Looked up from germline, CDR1 is SGHAT and CDR2 is FQNNGV. V was cut by 5 bases and J by 6 bases, with 17 bases left in between. The CDR3 length is 15 residues. The CDR3 here is CASSLSNRAGQPQHF. The CDR3 DNA sequence: TGTGCCAGCAGCCTATCCAACAGGGCTGGTCAGCCCCAGCATTTT.

The chain joins TRBV5-6 to TRBJ1-5; D is unresolved. The CDR3 loop spans 13 amino acids. Germline lookup yields CDR1 SGHDT and CDR2 YYEEEE. The V end was cut by 4 bases, the J end by 6 bases, with 11 bases between. The CDR3 reads CASSLGWSQPQHF. The CDR3 DNA reads TGTGCCAGCAGCCTCGGTTGGAGTCAGCCCCAGCATTTT.

The rearrangement joins TRBV6-5 to TRBJ2-1; perhaps TRBD2 as D (5 bases). Germline values: CDR1 MNHEY, CDR2 SVGAGI. The CDR3 length is 15 residues. The V end lost 8 bases, the J end lost 0 bases, and 14 bases lay between the germline ends. CDR3 residues: CASASGSYSYNEQFF. The CDR3 DNA follows: TGTGCCAGCGCTTCGGGAAGCTACTCCTACAATGAGCAGTTCTTC.

The chain couples TRBV4-3 to TRBJ1-5; 8 positions agree with TRBD1. This CDR3 has 15 amino acids. The germline gives CDR1 LGHNA, CDR2 YSLEER. J lost 7 bases, V lost 0 bases, and 5 bases had no gene match. The CDR3 reads CASSQDRTGRQPQHF. CDR3 in DNA: TGCGCCAGCAGCCAAGATAGGACAGGGAGGCAGCCCCAGCATTTT.

In its sample, this clone was seen once. The chain links TRBV5-4 to TRBJ2-3, with 8 bases identical to TRBD2. The germline V gene has CDR1 SGHNT and CDR2 YYREEE (reference sequence). This CDR3 spans 16 amino acids. The V gene end was trimmed by 0 bases and the J gene end by 2 bases; junction bases not matched to a gene: 5. The CDR3 DNA follows: TGTGCCAGCAGCTTGGTTTTAGCGGGGAACACAGATACGCAGTATTTT. It specifies CASSLVLAGNTDTQYF.

The rearrangement uses TRBV16 and TRBJ1-6, with 9 bases matching TRBD1. V dropped 4 bases and J dropped 9; count of bases not matched to a gene: 4. The CDR3 has 14 residues. Germline V gives CDR1 KGHSY, CDR2 FQNENV. CDR3 nucleotide sequence: TGTGCCAGCAGCCTTGGGACAGGGATTTCACCCCTCCACTTT. Its protein product is CASSLGTGISPLHF.

The chain joins TRBV4-1 to TRBJ2-3, with 13 bases that match TRBD2. V gave up 5 bases and J gave up 1 base; unmatched junction bases: 3. Germline CDR1 reads MGHRA; CDR2 reads YSYEKL. The CDR3 consists of 16 residues. The CDR3 DNA reads as TGCGCCAGCAGCAACGGACTAGCGGGGGGCACAGATACGCAGTATTTT. Protein: CASSNGLAGGTDTQYF.

The chain joins TRBV19 to TRBJ1-1, with D uncertain. The CDR3 covers 13 residues. Germline CDR1 and CDR2: LNHDA and SQIVND (reference sequence). Trimming shortened V by 4 bases and J by 7 bases, and 13 bases separated the two germline ends. For the CDR3, the DNA is TGTGCCAGTAGTACGGGATTACTTGGTGAAGCTTTCTTT. Its translation: CASSTGLLGEAFF.

The rearrangement joins TRBV27 to TRBJ2-1; D is perhaps TRBD2 (6 bases). There are 14 residues in the CDR3. Germline CDR1 reads MNHEY; CDR2 reads SMNVEV (reference sequence). Between the trimmed V and J ends, which lost 3 bases and 0 bases, there was a span of 6 bases. The CDR3 reads CASSLTSSYNEQFF. The CDR3 DNA sequence: TGTGCCAGCAGTTTGACTAGCTCCTACAATGAGCAGTTCTTC.

This chain links TRBV19 with TRBJ1-1; D gene ambiguous. The CDR3 has 13 residues. Germline V lookup: CDR1 LNHDA, CDR2 SQIVND (reference sequence). Trimming stripped 4 bases from V and 4 bases from J, with 10 bases between. The CDR3 DNA reads TGTGCCAGTAGTAATCCCAGCGTCACTGAAGCTTTCTTT. Its translation: CASSNPSVTEAFF. Combining the CDR3 with reference TRBV19 and TRBJ1-1 gives the whole variable domain DGGITQSPKYLFRKEGQNVTLSCEQNLNHDAMYWYRQDPGQGLRLIYYSQIVNDFQKGDIAEGYSVSREKKESFPLTVTSAQKNPTAFYLCASSNPSVTEAFFGQGTRLTVV.

The CDR3 coding sequence is TGTGCCAGCAGCGGACTTCAGGGTCGCGGAAACACCATATATTTT. Translated: CASSGLQGRGNTIYF. The chain links TRBV9 to TRBJ1-3; a weak D match, TRBD1 (5 bases). This CDR3 region has 15 residues. Trimming pared 3 bases from V and 4 bases from J, leaving 14 bases between. Germline CDR1 SGDLS, CDR2 YYNGEE.